These 8 T cell receptor beta chains came from one sample sequenced in a study of T cells in narcolepsy. Using immunoSEQ multiplex PCR, the repertoire was profiled, and TCRdb retains in-frame clones only, with some absent. The sample has more than 30,000 clones, 75% to 85% seen once; the top ten hold approximately 1%. Sample: CD45RA- memory CD4+ T cells from PBMCs. All receptors derive from a human donor with narcolepsy.

This sequence joins TRBV28 and TRBJ1-6; D is unresolved. V shed 8 bases and J shed 7 bases, with 12 bases lying between them. The CDR3 spans 13 residues. Germline loops: CDR1 MDHEN, CDR2 SYDVKM. The CDR3 is CASLEAGNSPLHF. The CDR3 DNA sequence: TGTGCCAGCTTGGAGGCCGGAAATTCACCCCTCCACTTT.

This chain uses TRBV5-5 with TRBJ1-2, with a weak D call TRBD1 (6 bases). This CDR3 spans 16 amino acids. Trimming stripped 0 bases from V and 7 bases from J, with 19 bases between. Per the germline V gene, CDR1 is SGHKS and CDR2 is YYEKEE (reference sequence). CDR3: CASSLAGDHSMGGYTF. In nucleotides, the CDR3 is TGTGCCAGCAGCTTGGCAGGGGATCATAGTATGGGTGGCTACACCTTC.

The chain combines TRBV6-5 with TRBJ2-7; no reliable D call. This CDR3 region has 12 residues. The germline V gene encodes CDR1 MNHEY and CDR2 SVGAGI. The V and J ends lost 9 bases and 6 bases respectively, with 15 bases between them. CDR3 sequence (DNA): TGTGCCAGTTACTCAATCGGCTCCGAGCAGTACTTC. Amino acids: CASYSIGSEQYF.

V gene TRBV5-1 combines with J gene TRBJ2-5; 9 nucleotides match TRBD2. The J call may not be correct, given that the DNA end is closer to TRBJ2-7. The CDR3 loop spans 16 amino acids. CDR1 and CDR2 from the germline V gene are SGHRS and YFSETQ. CDR3: CASSSTSGRRNGEQYF. For the CDR3, the DNA is TGCGCCAGCAGCTCGACAAGCGGGAGGAGGAACGGCGAGCAGTACTTC.

The rearrangement uses TRBV11-3 and TRBJ2-7; no definite D call. The germline V gene encodes CDR1 SGHNT and CDR2 YENEEA. The CDR3 totals 13 residues. Trimming left V 5 bases short and J 6 bases short, with 14 bases between. CDR3: CASSTGGGFEQYF. The CDR3 region has the DNA TGTGCCAGCAGCACTGGCGGTGGCTTCGAGCAGTACTTC.

CDR3 DNA sequence: TGTGCCAGCAGGCGACTAGCGGGAGCGGACGAGCAGTACTTC. Its translation: CASRRLAGADEQYF. The chain combines TRBV6-1 with TRBJ2-7; TRBD2 matches 12 bases. There are 14 residues in the CDR3. After removal of 6 bases from V and 5 bases from J, the junction contained 5 bases not matched to a gene. Germline CDR1 MNHNS, CDR2 SASEGT.

The J gene is TRBJ1-3, the V gene TRBV6-6; no clear D gene. Germline loops: CDR1 MNHNY, CDR2 SVGAGI (reference sequence). Trimming cost V 0 bases and J 4 bases, with 7 bases left between them. The CDR3 sequence is 14 residues long. DNA for the CDR3: TGTGCCAGCAGTTACTCAAGTCCAGGAAACACCATATATTTT. Its translation: CASSYSSPGNTIYF.

The chain links TRBV7-8 to TRBJ2-5; TRBD2 is a possible D gene (6 bases). V lost 0 bases and J lost 4, with 18 bases in between. Germline-derived CDR1 and CDR2 are SGHVS and FQNEAQ. The CDR3 has 17 amino acids. This chain's CDR3 is CASSLAGGVSVGETQYF. CDR3 in DNA: TGTGCCAGCAGCTTAGCCGGAGGGGTATCGGTGGGAGAGACCCAGTACTTC.